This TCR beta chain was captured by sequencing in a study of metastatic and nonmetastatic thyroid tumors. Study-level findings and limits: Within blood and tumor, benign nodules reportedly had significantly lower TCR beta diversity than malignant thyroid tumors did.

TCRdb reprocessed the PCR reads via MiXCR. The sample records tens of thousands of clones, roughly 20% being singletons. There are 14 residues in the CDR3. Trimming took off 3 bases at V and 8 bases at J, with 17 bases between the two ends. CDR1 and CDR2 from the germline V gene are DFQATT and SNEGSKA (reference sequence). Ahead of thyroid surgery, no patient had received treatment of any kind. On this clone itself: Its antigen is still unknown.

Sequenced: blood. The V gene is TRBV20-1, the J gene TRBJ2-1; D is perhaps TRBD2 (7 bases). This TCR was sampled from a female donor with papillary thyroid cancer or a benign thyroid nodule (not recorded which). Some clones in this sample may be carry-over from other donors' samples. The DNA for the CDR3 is TGCAGTGCTAGCGAGTGGGGGGGCCTCGATGAGCAGTTCTTC. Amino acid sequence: CSASEWGGLDEQFF.